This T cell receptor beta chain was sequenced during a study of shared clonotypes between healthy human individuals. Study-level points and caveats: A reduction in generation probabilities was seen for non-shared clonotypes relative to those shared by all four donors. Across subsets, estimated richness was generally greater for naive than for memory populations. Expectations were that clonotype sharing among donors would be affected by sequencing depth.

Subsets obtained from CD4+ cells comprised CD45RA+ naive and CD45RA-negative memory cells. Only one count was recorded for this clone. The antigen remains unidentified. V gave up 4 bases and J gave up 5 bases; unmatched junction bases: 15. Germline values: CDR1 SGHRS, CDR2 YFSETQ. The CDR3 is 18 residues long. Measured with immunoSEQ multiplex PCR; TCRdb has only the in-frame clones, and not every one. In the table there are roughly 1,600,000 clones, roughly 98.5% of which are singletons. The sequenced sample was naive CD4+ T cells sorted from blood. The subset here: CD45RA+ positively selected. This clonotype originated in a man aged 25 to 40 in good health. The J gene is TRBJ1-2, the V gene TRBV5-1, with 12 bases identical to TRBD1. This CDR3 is CASSPSSGTGGAGYGYTF. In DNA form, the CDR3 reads TGCGCCAGCAGCCCCTCCTCCGGGACAGGGGGCGCGGGGTATGGCTACACCTTC.